This T cell receptor (beta chain) was found in a study of shared clonotypes between healthy human individuals. The CDR3 extends over 15 amino acids. In germline, CDR1 is MNHEY, CDR2 SMNVEV (reference sequence). V dropped 3 bases and J dropped 5; count of bases not matched to a gene: 4. The method was immunoSEQ multiplex PCR; TCRdb's version includes in-frame clones alone and lacks a portion of them. The sample includes 2 million or so clones, approximately 95% of them seen just once. Terminally differentiated effector memory CD45RA+ cells were excluded by CCR7 positive selection of CD45RO-negative cells. Note on this clone: Other nucleotide sequences from this sample produce the same CDR3.

The specimen sequenced was naive CD8+ T cells sorted from blood. The chain is built from TRBV27 and TRBJ2-7, with 13 nucleotides matching TRBD2. This sequence was found in a man between 18 and 35 years old in good health. CDR3 DNA sequence: TGTGCCAGCAGTTTCGGACTAGCGGGGGTCAACGAGCAGTACTTC. It specifies CASSFGLAGVNEQYF.